The 10 T cell receptor beta chains presented below share a single source sample, sequenced in a study of blood T cells in healthy people across ages. A J-beta primer mix and a sample-barcoded 5' primer were used in a second PCR of roughly 6 to 11 cycles. MiXCR, run by TCRdb on the 5' RACE reads, gives a single entry per CDR3 protein. The sample has just over 1 million distinct CDR3 sequences, 35% to 50% seen once. The sample taken for sequencing was blood. The receptors originated from an older woman in good health.

This clonotype was observed a few times. The CDR3 loop reads CASSAGPREQFF. The CDR3 nucleotides are TGTGCCAGCAGCGCCGGACCCAGGGAGCAGTTCTTC. The chain carries TRBV9 and TRBJ2-1; D gene uncertain. CDR1 SGDLS and CDR2 YYNGEE come from the germline V gene. The V gene lost 3 bases and the J gene lost 10 bases, with 11 bases spanning the gap. The CDR3 has 12 amino acids.

The rearrangement links TRBV29-1 to TRBJ2-3; 7 bases line up with TRBD2. The CDR3 loop spans 16 amino acids. CDR1 SQVTM and CDR2 ANQGSEA come from the germline V gene. The junction had 11 bases not matched to a gene; V was cut back by 5 bases and J by 0 bases. DNA of the CDR3: TGCAGCGTTCCCCCGCATGCGGGAGCTAGCACAGATACGCAGTATTTT. Translated, it gives CSVPPHAGASTDTQYF.

This rearrangement joins TRBV7-2 to TRBJ2-3; D uncertain. The CDR3 is 14 amino acids. V lost 5 bases and J 2 bases, leaving 11 bases between the germline ends. CDR1 SGHTA and CDR2 FQGNSA come from the germline V gene. The CDR3 loop reads CASSPTGLTDTQYF. CDR3 nucleotides: TGTGCCAGCAGCCCGACTGGCCTCACAGATACGCAGTATTTT.

The table lists this clonotype with a count of one. In DNA, the CDR3 is TGTGCCAGCAGCTTTAAGGACAGGGGTACTGAAGCTTTCTTT. Its translation is CASSFKDRGTEAFF. The chain recombines TRBV7-9 with TRBJ1-1; 9 nucleotides align to TRBD1. From germline, CDR1 is SEHNR and CDR2 FQNEAQ (reference sequence). Trimming at V came to 3 bases and at J to 5 bases, leaving 4 bases not matched to a gene. The CDR3 extends over 14 amino acids. The full variable domain, with the rest looked up from reference TRBV7-9 and TRBJ1-1, is DTGVSQNPRHKITKRGQNVTFRCDPISEHNRLYWYRQTLGQGPEFLTYFQNEAQLEKSRLLSDRFSAERPKGSFSTLEIQRTEQGDSAMYLCASSFKDRGTEAFFGQGTRLTVV.

V and J are TRBV5-1 and TRBJ2-2, with TRBD2 as a possible D gene (6 bases). The ends were cut back, 3 bases at V and 2 bases at J, with 17 bases in the middle. Germline CDR1 reads SGHRS; CDR2 reads YFSETQ. The CDR3 is 17 residues long. The CDR3 DNA follows: TGCGCCAGCAGCTGGCTGGTTGGGGGGTTCAACACCGGGGAGCTGTTTTTT. Amino acids: CASSWLVGGFNTGELFF.

The rearrangement uses TRBV20-1 and TRBJ2-1; TRBD1 is a possible D gene (5 bases). V was trimmed by 5 bases and J by 5 bases, leaving 10 bases between them. The length of the CDR3 is 12 residues. The germline V gene has CDR1 DFQATT and CDR2 SNEGSKA (reference sequence). The CDR3 DNA reads TGCAGTGCTCGCCAGGGCCACAATGAGCAGTTCTTC. Its protein is CSARQGHNEQFF.

The chain employs TRBV2 and TRBJ2-7; 8 bases are shared with TRBD2. The CDR3 is 18 residues long. Germline V lookup: CDR1 SNHLY, CDR2 FYNNEI. V lost 6 bases to trimming and J lost 2 bases; unmatched junction nucleotides: 18. CDR3 residues: CASRRGGSGKGTPYEQYF. The CDR3 DNA reads TGTGCCAGCAGGAGAGGTGGTAGCGGGAAAGGGACACCCTACGAGCAGTACTTC.

The rearrangement uses TRBV11-2 and TRBJ2-7, with 7 bases lining up with TRBD2. Trimming cost V 1 base and J 1 base; bases outside gene matches: 7. Germline CDR1 and CDR2: SGHAT and FQNNGV. The length of the CDR3 is 16 residues. CDR3 in amino acids: CASSLAAAGVSYEQYF. The CDR3 DNA sequence: TGTGCCAGCAGCTTAGCCGCGGCGGGAGTATCCTACGAGCAGTACTTC. The full variable domain, its missing parts supplied by reference TRBV11-2 and TRBJ2-7, is EAGVAQSPRYKIIEKRQSVAFWCNPISGHATLYWYQQILGQGPKLLIQFQNNGVVDDSQLPKDRFSAERLKGVDSTLKIQPAKLEDSAVYLCASSLAAAGVSYEQYFGPGTRLTVT.

Comment on this clonotype: An end of the junction differs from the germline gene, which may be a read error. V and J are TRBV7-9 and TRBJ2-7; tentative D call: TRBD1 (6 bases). CDR3 length: 12 amino acids. Germline CDR1 reads SEHNR; CDR2 reads FQNEAQ (reference sequence). The CDR3 DNA is TGTGCCAGCGGCTTAAGGGACACCGAGCAGTACTTC. Its translation: CASGLRDTEQYF.

The chain is built from TRBV21-1 and TRBJ2-7; the table calls TRBD1, which could not be checked here. TRBV21-1 is tagged as a pseudogene. The CDR3 loop spans 15 amino acids. Written as DNA, the CDR3 is TGTGCCAGCAGCGCTATGACAGGGAACTCCTACGAGCAGTACTTC. Its protein product is CASSAMTGNSYEQYF.